The present TCR beta chain was sequenced within a study of early T cells in non-severe SARS-CoV-2 infection. Study in general: Sequencing of unsorted whole blood was done on bulk RNA, leaving chains unpaired.

Germline CDR1 reads MNHEY; CDR2 reads SMNVEV (reference sequence). The CDR3 has 15 amino acids. The ends lost 6 bases at V and 3 bases at J; junction bases unmatched: 8. This clonotype was found many times. Separate cDNA molecules each had unique molecular identifiers attached to them. TCRdb re-called the 5' RACE reads with MiXCR, one entry per CDR3 protein. The sample contains tens of thousands of distinct CDR3 sequences, less than 6% of which appear only once. This chain uses TRBV27 with TRBJ1-2; 9 bases line up with TRBD1. This specimen was whole blood, taken at baseline. This receptor was obtained from an adult who was a healthcare worker with PCR-confirmed SARS-CoV-2 infection or an uninfected control (not recorded which). The CDR3 region has the DNA TGTGCCAGCAGCTCTCCCCGGACAGGGGACTATGGCTACACCTTC. Amino acid sequence: CASSSPRTGDYGYTF.